This TCR beta chain derives from a study of T-cell memory formation after mild COVID-19. The length of the CDR3 is 13 residues. Germline V gives CDR1 SNHLY, CDR2 FYNNEI. V shed 5 bases, J shed 5 bases, and the junction held 4 bases outside the gene matches. About this clonotype: Antigen: not known.

TCR alpha and TCR beta cDNA libraries with sample barcodes and UMIs came from 5'RACE using constant-segment primers. Each CDR3 protein gets one entry after TCRdb re-called the 5' RACE reads with MiXCR. The table lists around 450,000 distinct CDR3 sequences, roughly a quarter of them singletons. Points from the study as a whole: Largely, contracting CD4+ clones fell within CM and EM, and contracting CD8+ clones within EMRA. Confirmation of SARS-CoV-2 specificity was lacking for second-wave clones peaking day 37. Prior to infection, memory already included some responding clones, suggesting cross-reactive memory joined.

The sample taken for sequencing was PBMCs or a T cell subset sorted from them (not recorded which). This receptor was identified in an adult woman who had mild COVID-19 (a few samples of this study predate the infection). Cell type and time point are not known. This chain joins TRBV2 and TRBJ2-7; the match to TRBD1 covers 9 bases. CDR3 protein: CASSYRGRHEQYF. The CDR3 DNA sequence: TGTGCCAGCAGTTACAGGGGGCGCCACGAGCAGTACTTC.